The clone carrying this TCR beta chain was detected once. This sample is drawn from a study of blood T cell repertoires in COVID-19. Study details: Spain, Italy and the United States supplied samples that represented acute and convalescent COVID-19.

Libraries were prepared by immunoSEQ multiplex PCR; TCRdb keeps only in-frame clonotypes and omits some of them. In the table there are 400,000 to 550,000 clones, about 85% of which are singletons. Residents of 20 to 25 US areas, aged about 18 to 95 years, made up the participants. Researchers sorted participants into cohorts using their self-reported clinical history. V shed 5 bases and J shed 4 bases, with 11 bases lying between them. The CDR3 is 14 amino acids. The germline CDR1 and CDR2 sequences are LNHDA and SQIVND (reference sequence). The clonotype comes from a woman aged 18 to 35 with acute COVID-19. The sample taken for sequencing was PBMCs or T cells enriched from blood (not recorded which). This chain links TRBV19 with TRBJ2-2, with D maybe TRBD1 (6 bases). The DNA for the CDR3 is TGTGCCAGTAGTTCCGGGACACCCACCGGGGAGCTGTTTTTT. Its protein product is CASSSGTPTGELFF.